This T cell receptor (beta chain) was documented in a study of control samples from healthy donors and cancer patients. Germline CDR1 reads MNHEY; CDR2 reads SVGAGI. The CDR3 contains 15 residues. The table came from immunoSEQ multiplex PCR; TCRdb's copy has only in-frame clones and leaves some out. The sample has 100,000 to 150,000 clones; 80% to 95% are singletons. Note on this clone: The germline gene is not matched at one end of the junction; a read error may be the cause.

What was sequenced was blood. J is TRBJ2-5 and V is TRBV6-5, with TRBD2 matching 7 bases. The clonotype originates from a woman aged 50 to 60 in good health. CDR3 loop: CASSRERGAQDTQYF. The DNA for the CDR3 is TGTGCCAGCAGCCGAGAGCGGGGCGCTCAAGACACCCAGTACTTC.